Listed below are T cell receptor beta chains from one sample, sequenced in a study of Ad26.COV2.S vaccination and SARS-CoV-2 variants. Sequenced by immunoSEQ multiplex PCR; TCRdb stores in-frame clones only, minus some. The table has about 320,000 clones, approximately 86% seen once; the top ten hold more than 1.5%. Specimen: peripheral blood, collected in a trial of Ad26.COV2.S vaccine versus placebo. All receptors come from a person between 18 and 60 years old who received the Ad26.COV2.S COVID-19 vaccine or a placebo. Each CDR3 is given with its conserved first and last residue. D genes are given only for firm matches. Where a row states a size, it is once, few, many or the class of an expanded clone; other rows omit it.

size: .; V: TRBV6-1; D: .; J: TRBJ1-3; CDR3: CASSEGQRNTIYF; DNA: TGTGCCAGCAGTGAGGGGCAACGAAACACCATATATTTT
size: .; V: TRBV5-1; D: TRBD2; J: TRBJ2-7; CDR3: CASKSAGGSYEQYF; DNA: TGCGCCAGCAAGTCCGCGGGGGGCTCCTACGAGCAGTACTTC
size: once; V: TRBV4-3; D: .; J: TRBJ2-1; CDR3: CASSQGSGTEASNEQFF; DNA: TGCGCCAGCAGCCAAGGTTCCGGGACGGAGGCGTCCAATGAGCAGTTCTTC
size: .; V: TRBV7-2; D: .; J: TRBJ2-7; CDR3: CASSLPTPTYEQYF; DNA: TGTGCCAGCAGCCTCCCCACTCCTACCTACGAGCAGTACTTC
size: .; V: TRBV5-4; D: .; J: TRBJ1-5; CDR3: CASSLGEGPQHF; DNA: TGTGCCAGCAGCTTAGGGGAGGGACCCCAGCATTTT
size: .; V: TRBV25-1; D: .; J: TRBJ1-2; CDR3: CASSGWLLGYTF; DNA: TGTGCCAGCAGTGGTTGGCTCCTTGGCTACACCTTC
size: .; V: TRBV29-1; D: .; J: TRBJ1-5; CDR3: CSVAEHFNQPQHF; DNA: TGCAGCGTTGCAGAGCATTTCAATCAGCCCCAGCATTTT
size: .; V: TRBV7-2; D: TRBD2; J: TRBJ2-2; CDR3: CASSQGLGAGELFF; DNA: TGTGCCAGCAGCCAGGGACTAGGGGCCGGGGAGCTGTTTTTT
size: .; V: TRBV2; D: TRBD1; J: TRBJ2-1; CDR3: CASSVGRDRGSNEQFF; DNA: TGTGCCAGCAGTGTGGGCCGAGACAGGGGTTCCAATGAGCAGTTCTTC
size: .; V: TRBV18; D: .; J: TRBJ1-1; CDR3: CASSQRQNTEAFF; DNA: TGTGCCAGCTCACAAAGACAGAACACTGAAGCTTTCTTT
size: .; V: TRBV13; D: TRBD1; J: TRBJ1-1; CDR3: CASSPGLRQGAEAFF; DNA: TGTGCCAGCAGCCCGGGCTTGAGGCAGGGGGCTGAAGCTTTCTTT
size: .; V: TRBV9; D: TRBD1; J: TRBJ2-5; CDR3: CASSDDRGSETQYF; DNA: TGTGCCAGCAGCGACGACAGGGGGTCAGAGACCCAGTACTTC
size: .; V: TRBV5-4; D: .; J: TRBJ1-2; CDR3: CASSLFQGFGGYTF; DNA: TGTGCCAGCAGCTTGTTTCAGGGGTTTGGTGGCTACACCTTC
size: few; V: TRBV4-3; D: TRBD1; J: TRBJ1-2; CDR3: CASSPQQGGFDYGYTF; DNA: TGCGCCAGCAGCCCGCAACAGGGGGGTTTCGACTATGGCTACACCTTC
size: once; V: TRBV7-2; D: .; J: TRBJ1-1; CDR3: CASSLEGFGRTEAFF; DNA: TGTGCCAGCAGCTTAGAGGGCTTCGGCCGCACTGAAGCTTTCTTT
size: .; V: TRBV5-1; D: .; J: TRBJ1-4; CDR3: CASSLSGGRDNEKLFF; DNA: TGCGCCAGCAGCCTATCCGGAGGACGGGATAATGAAAAACTGTTTTTT
size: .; V: TRBV5-6; D: .; J: TRBJ2-5; CDR3: CASSLEYHAGTQYF; DNA: TGTGCCAGCAGCTTGGAGTACCACGCGGGGACCCAGTACTTC
size: few; V: TRBV30; D: .; J: TRBJ1-1; CDR3: CAWSVRQGGAFF; DNA: TGTGCCTGGAGTGTACGGCAGGGAGGAGCTTTCTTT
size: .; V: TRBV7-9; D: .; J: TRBJ1-5; CDR3: CASSLGNQPQHF; DNA: TGTGCCAGCAGCTTGGGCAATCAGCCCCAGCATTTT
size: few; V: TRBV2; D: .; J: TRBJ1-2; CDR3: CASSPDYGYTF; DNA: TGTGCCAGTTCGCCCGATTATGGCTACACCTTC
size: .; V: TRBV7-8; D: .; J: TRBJ1-1; CDR3: CASSLEQNTEAFF; DNA: TGTGCCAGCAGCTTAGAACAGAACACTGAAGCTTTCTTT
size: .; V: TRBV5-1; D: .; J: TRBJ1-3; CDR3: CASSLALGFSGNTIYF; DNA: TGCGCCAGCAGCTTGGCGTTGGGGTTCTCTGGAAACACCATATATTTT
size: few; V: TRBV30; D: .; J: TRBJ1-1; CDR3: CAWRLNTEAFF; DNA: TGTGCCTGGAGGTTGAACACTGAAGCTTTCTTT
size: once; V: TRBV6-5; D: .; J: TRBJ2-7; CDR3: CASSYRLGAYEQYF; DNA: TGTGCCAGCAGTTACAGATTAGGGGCCTACGAGCAGTACTTC
size: .; V: TRBV18; D: TRBD2; J: TRBJ2-3; CDR3: CASSGPGTSGGPRTDTQYF; DNA: TGTGCCAGCTCAGGTCCCGGGACTAGCGGGGGACCGCGGACAGATACGCAGTATTTT
size: .; V: TRBV7-8; D: TRBD1; J: TRBJ2-5; CDR3: CASSPGTGVQETQYF; DNA: TGTGCCAGCAGCCCCGGAACAGGGGTCCAAGAGACCCAGTACTTC
size: many; V: TRBV7-8; D: .; J: TRBJ1-2; CDR3: CASSLDGTNYGYTF; DNA: TGTGCCAGCAGCTTAGACGGTACTAACTATGGCTACACCTTC
size: .; V: TRBV4-2; D: .; J: TRBJ2-7; CDR3: CASSQVRPQAYEQYF; DNA: TGTGCCAGCAGCCAGGTACGGCCCCAAGCCTACGAGCAGTACTTC
size: .; V: TRBV3-1/TRBV3-2; D: .; J: TRBJ1-2; CDR3: CASSQDRVGYTF; DNA: TGTGCCAGCAGCCAAGATAGGGTTGGCTACACCTTC
size: .; V: TRBV18; D: TRBD1; J: TRBJ2-5; CDR3: CASSPGQPQETQYF; DNA: TGTGCCAGCTCACCGGGACAGCCGCAAGAGACCCAGTACTTC
size: .; V: TRBV10-3; D: .; J: TRBJ2-4; CDR3: CAISSTSKNIQYF; DNA: TGTGCCATCAGCTCCACTAGTAAAAACATTCAGTACTTC
size: .; V: TRBV30; D: .; J: TRBJ1-5; CDR3: CAWSGGRYNQPQHF; DNA: TGTGCCTGGAGTGGAGGACGGTACAATCAGCCCCAGCATTTT
size: once; V: TRBV3-1/TRBV3-2; D: .; J: TRBJ2-1; CDR3: CASSLSGPRYNEQFF; DNA: TGTGCCAGCAGCCTTTCGGGGCCACGGTACAATGAGCAGTTCTTC
size: .; V: TRBV19; D: .; J: TRBJ1-1; CDR3: CASRGETGGRAEAFF; DNA: TGTGCCAGTAGGGGAGAGACGGGGGGCAGGGCTGAAGCTTTCTTT
size: .; V: TRBV20-1; D: .; J: TRBJ1-2; CDR3: CSAGPTYGYTF; DNA: TGCAGTGCGGGACCGACCTATGGCTACACCTTC
size: .; V: TRBV27; D: .; J: TRBJ1-2; CDR3: CASSPNGGEGGYTF; DNA: TGTGCCAGCAGCCCGAACGGCGGGGAGGGTGGCTACACCTTC
size: .; V: TRBV6-2/TRBV6-3; D: TRBD1; J: TRBJ1-4; CDR3: CASSSRGRGAEKLFF; DNA: TGTGCCAGCAGTTCCAGGGGGCGCGGGGCTGAAAAACTGTTTTTT
size: .; V: TRBV6-1; D: .; J: TRBJ1-2; CDR3: CASSDGQKWRGYTF; DNA: TGTGCCAGCAGTGATGGACAGAAATGGAGGGGCTACACCTTC
size: once; V: TRBV19; D: .; J: TRBJ1-2; CDR3: CATRPARGGNYGYTF; DNA: TGTGCCACCCGGCCCGCGAGGGGAGGAAACTATGGCTACACCTTC
size: .; V: TRBV11-2; D: TRBD1; J: TRBJ2-7; CDR3: CASRIPGQGTYEQYF; DNA: TGTGCCAGTAGAATCCCGGGACAGGGGACCTACGAGCAGTACTTC
size: .; V: TRBV4-2; D: .; J: TRBJ2-3; CDR3: CASSQDGYLAQNTQYF; DNA: TGTGCCAGCAGCCAAGATGGTTACCTTGCACAAAATACGCAGTATTTT
size: .; V: TRBV7-9; D: .; J: TRBJ1-5; CDR3: CASSLEGVPNQPQHF; DNA: TGTGCCAGCAGCTTAGAAGGAGTCCCCAATCAGCCCCAGCATTTT
size: .; V: TRBV7-9; D: TRBD1; J: TRBJ1-2; CDR3: CASSLSRDRDGYTF; DNA: TGTGCCAGCAGCTTATCTCGGGACAGGGATGGCTACACCTTC
size: .; V: TRBV4-2; D: TRBD1; J: TRBJ2-2; CDR3: CASSRGQGPAPNTGELFF; DNA: TGTGCCAGCAGCCGAGGACAGGGGCCCGCCCCGAACACCGGGGAGCTGTTTTTT
size: .; V: TRBV10-1; D: TRBD1; J: TRBJ2-7; CDR3: CASSDGTGTYEQYF; DNA: TGCGCCAGCAGTGATGGGACAGGGACCTACGAGCAGTACTTC
size: .; V: TRBV18; D: TRBD1; J: TRBJ1-6; CDR3: CASSRLTGDGNSPLHF; DNA: TGTGCCAGCTCGCGTTTAACAGGGGACGGGAATTCACCCCTCCACTTT
size: .; V: TRBV27; D: TRBD2; J: TRBJ2-5; CDR3: CASSLGVAGGRETQYF; DNA: TGTGCCAGCAGTTTAGGGGTAGCGGGGGGGCGAGAGACCCAGTACTTC